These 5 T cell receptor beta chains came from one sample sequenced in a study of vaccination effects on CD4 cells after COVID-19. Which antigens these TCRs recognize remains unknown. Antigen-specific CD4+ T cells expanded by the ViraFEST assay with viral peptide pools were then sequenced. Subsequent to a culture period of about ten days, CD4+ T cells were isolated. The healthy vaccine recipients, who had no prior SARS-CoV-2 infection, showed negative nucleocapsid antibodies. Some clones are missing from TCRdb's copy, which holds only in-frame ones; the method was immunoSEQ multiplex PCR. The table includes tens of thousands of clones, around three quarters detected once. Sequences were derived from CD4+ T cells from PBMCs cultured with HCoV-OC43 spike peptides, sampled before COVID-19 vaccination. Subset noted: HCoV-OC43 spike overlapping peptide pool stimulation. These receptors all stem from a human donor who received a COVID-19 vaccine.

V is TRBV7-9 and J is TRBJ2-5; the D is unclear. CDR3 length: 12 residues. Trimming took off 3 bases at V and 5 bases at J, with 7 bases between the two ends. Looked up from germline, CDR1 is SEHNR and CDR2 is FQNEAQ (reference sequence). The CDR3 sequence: CASSLGRETQYF. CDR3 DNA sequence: TGTGCCAGCAGCTTGGGCCGGGAGACCCAGTACTTC.

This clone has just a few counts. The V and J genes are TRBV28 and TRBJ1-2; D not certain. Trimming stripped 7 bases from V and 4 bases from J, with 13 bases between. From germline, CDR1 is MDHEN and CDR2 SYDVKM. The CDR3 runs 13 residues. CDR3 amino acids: CASTIGPTYGYTF. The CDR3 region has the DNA TGTGCCAGCACAATCGGCCCTACCTATGGCTACACCTTC.

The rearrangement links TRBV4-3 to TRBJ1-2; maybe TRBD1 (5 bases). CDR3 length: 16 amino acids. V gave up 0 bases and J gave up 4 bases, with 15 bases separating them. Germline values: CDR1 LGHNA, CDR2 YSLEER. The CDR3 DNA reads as TGCGCCAGCAGCCAAGATAAAGGTCAGGGCGGCTATGGCTACACCTTC. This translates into CASSQDKGQGGYGYTF.

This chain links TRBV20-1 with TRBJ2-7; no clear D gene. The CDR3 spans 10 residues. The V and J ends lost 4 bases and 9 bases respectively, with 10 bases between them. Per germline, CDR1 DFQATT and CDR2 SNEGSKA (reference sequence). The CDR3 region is CSATKTGQYV. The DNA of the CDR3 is TGCAGTGCTACGAAGACGGGGCAGTACGTC.

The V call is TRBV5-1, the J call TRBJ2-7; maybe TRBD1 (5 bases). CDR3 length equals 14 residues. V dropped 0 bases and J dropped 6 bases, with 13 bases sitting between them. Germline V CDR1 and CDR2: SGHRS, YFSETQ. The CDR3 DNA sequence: TGCGCCAGCAGCTTGGGCCAGGGCATCGGCGAGCAGTACGTC. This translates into CASSLGQGIGEQYV.